This T cell receptor (beta chain) was captured by sequencing in a study of blood T cell repertoires in COVID-19. As for the study in general: COVID-19 samples from acute and convalescent phases originated in the United States, Italy and Spain. From T cells, B-cell-depleted T cells, or PBMCs came the material, which was cDNA or gDNA.

The protocol was immunoSEQ multiplex PCR, while the TCRdb copy is restricted to in-frame clones and leaves out a portion. The sample lists roughly 500,000 clones, approximately 90% seen once, with about 2% in the top ten. Residents of under 25 US areas, aged roughly 18 to 89 years, made up the participants. Recovered status in Cohort 3 required two negative PCRs, clearance, or symptom resolution. Germline CDR1 MNHNY, CDR2 SVGAGI (reference sequence). The J segment lost 6 bases and the V segment lost 0 bases, leaving 4 bases of the junction unmatched. The CDR3 is 14 amino acids. V gene TRBV6-6 combines with J gene TRBJ2-7; 8 nucleotides align to TRBD1. Sequencing input: PBMCs or T cells enriched from blood (not recorded which). This clonotype was obtained from a woman in her 40s who had recovered from COVID-19. The CDR3 here is CASSYSHRGAEQYF. The CDR3 DNA follows: TGTGCCAGCAGTTACTCACACAGGGGGGCCGAGCAGTACTTC.